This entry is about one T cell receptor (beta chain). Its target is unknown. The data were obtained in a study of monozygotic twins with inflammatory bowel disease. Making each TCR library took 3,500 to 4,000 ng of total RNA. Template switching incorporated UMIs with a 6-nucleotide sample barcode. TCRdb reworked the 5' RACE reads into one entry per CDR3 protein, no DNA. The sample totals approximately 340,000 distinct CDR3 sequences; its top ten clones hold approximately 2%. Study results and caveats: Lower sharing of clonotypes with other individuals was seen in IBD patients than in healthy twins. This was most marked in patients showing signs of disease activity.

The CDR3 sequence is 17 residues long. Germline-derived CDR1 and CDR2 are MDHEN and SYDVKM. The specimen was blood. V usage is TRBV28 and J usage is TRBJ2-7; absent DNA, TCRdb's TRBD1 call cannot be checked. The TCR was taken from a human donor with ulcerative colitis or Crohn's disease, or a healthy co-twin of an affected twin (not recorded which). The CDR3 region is CATRPGHQILSSYEQYF.